A selection of T cell receptor beta chains follows, all from one sample in a study of cytomegalovirus exposure and HLA in healthy donors. Method: immunoSEQ multiplex PCR; TCRdb's copy keeps in-frame clones and lacks some. The table lists 200,000 or so clones, 81% of them singletons. The sample taken for sequencing was PBMCs. These receptors originate from a man in his fifties in good health and CMV-seronegative. CDR3s include the opening cysteine and the closing phenylalanine or tryptophan.

v_gene: TRBV4-3; CDR3aa: CASSQEMVQGDRGGTQYF
v_gene: TRBV12-5; CDR3aa: CASGSKTKNTGELFF
v_gene: TRBV10-3; CDR3aa: CASSSGLGYTF
v_gene: TRBV5-1; CDR3aa: CASSSTSAQETQYF
v_gene: TRBV6-5; CDR3aa: CASSPTGAVFYGYTF
v_gene: TRBV4-1; CDR3aa: CASSQPTSGVTDTQYF
v_gene: TRBV7-9; CDR3aa: CASSLAPSGGVYEQFF
v_gene: TRBV2; CDR3aa: CASSAKTYEQYF
v_gene: TRBV4-3; CDR3aa: CASSQAQSGELFF
v_gene: TRBV29-1; CDR3aa: CSARGEGRGGELFF
v_gene: TRBV28; CDR3aa: CASSFYGGSTEAFF
v_gene: TRBV11-3; CDR3aa: CASSKEGYEQYF
v_gene: TRBV14; CDR3aa: CASSQAGTGVDTQYF
v_gene: TRBV19; CDR3aa: CASTSTVSNQPQHF
v_gene: TRBV4-3; CDR3aa: CASSPGDRGSNEKLFF
v_gene: TRBV27; CDR3aa: CASRDSSNQPQHF
v_gene: TRBV5-6; CDR3aa: CASSSTQLVDTEAFF
v_gene: TRBV4-3; CDR3aa: CASSQPGQGAHEQYF
v_gene: TRBV6-4; CDR3aa: CASSESGNQETQYF
v_gene: TRBV4-1; CDR3aa: CASSQGTVTEAFF
v_gene: TRBV5-4; CDR3aa: CASSLGGQGLPGEQFF
v_gene: TRBV18; CDR3aa: CASSLKGRGYEQYF
v_gene: TRBV18; CDR3aa: CASQTSGSYNEQFF
v_gene: TRBV2; CDR3aa: CASSEANRDGEKLFF
v_gene: TRBV29-1; CDR3aa: CSVEDREGTEAFF
v_gene: TRBV11-2; CDR3aa: CASRLAGGPETQYF
v_gene: TRBV30; CDR3aa: CAWSLPGGIYGCTF
v_gene: TRBV7-9; CDR3aa: CSSSLGPRGLGEQFF